Here is one TCR beta chain with its context. The germline V and J ends were trimmed by 1 base and 4 bases, with 12 bases remaining between them. The CDR3 is 15 residues long. Germline CDR1 and CDR2: SGHKS and YYEKEE (reference sequence). This sample is drawn from a study of control samples from healthy donors and cancer patients. Sequencing used immunoSEQ multiplex PCR; TCRdb keeps in-frame clones, though not all of them. The sample lists about 96,000 clones, over 85% occurring once. The chain carries TRBV5-5 and TRBJ2-1; D is possibly TRBD2 (5 bases). The sequenced sample was blood. This TCR derives from a man aged 18 to 30 in good health. Here the CDR3 reads CASSLRTWEYNEQFF. The CDR3 DNA reads TGTGCCAGCAGCTTGCGTACCTGGGAGTACAATGAGCAGTTCTTC.